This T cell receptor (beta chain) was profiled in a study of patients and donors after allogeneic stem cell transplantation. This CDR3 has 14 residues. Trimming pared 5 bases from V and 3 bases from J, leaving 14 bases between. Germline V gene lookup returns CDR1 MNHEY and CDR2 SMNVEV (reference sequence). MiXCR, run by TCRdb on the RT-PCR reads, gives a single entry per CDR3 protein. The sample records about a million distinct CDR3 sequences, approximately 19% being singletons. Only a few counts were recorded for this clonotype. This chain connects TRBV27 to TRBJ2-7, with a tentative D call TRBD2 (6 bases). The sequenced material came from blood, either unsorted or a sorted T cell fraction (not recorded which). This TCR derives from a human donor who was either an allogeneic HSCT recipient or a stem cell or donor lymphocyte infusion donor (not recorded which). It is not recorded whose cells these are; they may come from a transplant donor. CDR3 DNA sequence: TGTGCCAGCAGTGCTCCGGGACTCTTCTACGAGCAGTACTTC. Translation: CASSAPGLFYEQYF.